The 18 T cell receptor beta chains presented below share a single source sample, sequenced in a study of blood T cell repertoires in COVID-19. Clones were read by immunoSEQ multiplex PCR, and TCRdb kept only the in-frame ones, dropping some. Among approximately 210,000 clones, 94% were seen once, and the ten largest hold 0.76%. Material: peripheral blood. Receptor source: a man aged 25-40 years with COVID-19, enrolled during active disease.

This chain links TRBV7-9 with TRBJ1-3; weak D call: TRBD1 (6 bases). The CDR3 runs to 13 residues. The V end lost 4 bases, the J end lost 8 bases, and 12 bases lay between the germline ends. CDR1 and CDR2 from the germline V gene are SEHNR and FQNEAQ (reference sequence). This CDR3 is CASSSQGNHTIYF. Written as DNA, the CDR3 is TGTGCCAGCAGCTCACAGGGTAATCACACCATATATTTT.

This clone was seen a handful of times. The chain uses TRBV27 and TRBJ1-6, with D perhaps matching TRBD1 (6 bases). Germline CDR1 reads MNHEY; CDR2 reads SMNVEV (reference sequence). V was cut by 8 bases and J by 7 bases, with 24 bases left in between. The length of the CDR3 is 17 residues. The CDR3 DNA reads TGTGCCAGCGGACTCGCCATGAGGGGGGGCGGGAATTCACCCCTCCACTTT. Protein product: CASGLAMRGGGNSPLHF.

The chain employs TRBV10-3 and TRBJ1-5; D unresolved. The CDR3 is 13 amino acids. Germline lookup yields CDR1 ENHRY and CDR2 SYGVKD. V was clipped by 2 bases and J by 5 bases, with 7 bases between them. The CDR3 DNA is TGTGCCATCAGTGAGAGGGAGGATCAGCCCCAGCATTTT. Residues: CAISEREDQPQHF.

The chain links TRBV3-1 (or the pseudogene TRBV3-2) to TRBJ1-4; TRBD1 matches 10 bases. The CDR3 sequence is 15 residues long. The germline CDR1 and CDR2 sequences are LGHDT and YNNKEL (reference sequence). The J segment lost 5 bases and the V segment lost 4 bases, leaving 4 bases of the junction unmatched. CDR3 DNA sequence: TGTGCCAGCAGCCTCCGGACAGGGGGAAATGAAAAACTGTTTTTT. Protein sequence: CASSLRTGGNEKLFF.

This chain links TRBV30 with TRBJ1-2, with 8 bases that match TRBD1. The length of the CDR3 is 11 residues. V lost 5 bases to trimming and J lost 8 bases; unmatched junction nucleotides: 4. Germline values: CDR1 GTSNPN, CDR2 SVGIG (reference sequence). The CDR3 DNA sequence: TGTGCCTGGTCAGGGGGCGAGGGCTACACCTTC. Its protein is CAWSGGEGYTF.

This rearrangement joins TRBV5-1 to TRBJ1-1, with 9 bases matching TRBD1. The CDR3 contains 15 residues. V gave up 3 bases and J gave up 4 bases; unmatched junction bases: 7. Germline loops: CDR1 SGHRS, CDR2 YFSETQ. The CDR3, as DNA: TGCGCCAGCAGCTCCGCGACGACAGGGGGCACTGAAGCTTTCTTT. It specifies CASSSATTGGTEAFF.

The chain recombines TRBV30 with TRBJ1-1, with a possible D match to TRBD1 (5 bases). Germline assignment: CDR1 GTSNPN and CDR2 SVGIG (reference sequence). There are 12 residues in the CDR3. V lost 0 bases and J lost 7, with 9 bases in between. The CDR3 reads CAWSVIGVEAFF. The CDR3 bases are TGTGCCTGGAGTGTGATAGGGGTTGAAGCTTTCTTT.

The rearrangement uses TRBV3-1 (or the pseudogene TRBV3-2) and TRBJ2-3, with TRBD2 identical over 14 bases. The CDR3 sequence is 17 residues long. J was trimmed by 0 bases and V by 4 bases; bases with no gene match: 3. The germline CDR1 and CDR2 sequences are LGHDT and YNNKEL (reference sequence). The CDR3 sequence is CASSLRLAGGSTDTQYF. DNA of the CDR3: TGTGCCAGCAGCCTTAGACTAGCGGGGGGGAGCACAGATACGCAGTATTTT.

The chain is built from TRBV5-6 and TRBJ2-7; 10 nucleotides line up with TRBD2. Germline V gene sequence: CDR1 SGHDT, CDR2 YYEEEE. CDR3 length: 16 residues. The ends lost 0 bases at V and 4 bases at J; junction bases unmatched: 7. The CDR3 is CASSLDLAGADYEQYF. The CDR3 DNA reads TGTGCCAGCAGCTTGGACCTAGCGGGGGCAGATTACGAGCAGTACTTC.

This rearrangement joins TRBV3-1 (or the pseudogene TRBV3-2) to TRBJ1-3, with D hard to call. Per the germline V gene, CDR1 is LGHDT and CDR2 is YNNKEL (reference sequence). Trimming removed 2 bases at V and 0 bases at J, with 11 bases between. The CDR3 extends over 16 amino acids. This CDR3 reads CASSQKESYSGNTIYF. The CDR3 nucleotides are TGTGCCAGCAGCCAAAAGGAGTCGTACTCTGGAAACACCATATATTTT.

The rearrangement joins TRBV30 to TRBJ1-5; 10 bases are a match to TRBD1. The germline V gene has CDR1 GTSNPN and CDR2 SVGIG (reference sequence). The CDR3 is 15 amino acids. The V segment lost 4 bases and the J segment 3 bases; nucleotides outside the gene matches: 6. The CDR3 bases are TGTGCCTGGACAGGGGGACAGGGGAACAATCAGCCCCAGCATTTT. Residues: CAWTGGQGNNQPQHF.

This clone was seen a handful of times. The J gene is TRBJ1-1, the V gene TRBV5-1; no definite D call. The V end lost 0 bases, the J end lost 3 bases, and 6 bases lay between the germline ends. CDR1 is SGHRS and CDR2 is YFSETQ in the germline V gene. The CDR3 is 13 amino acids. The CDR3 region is CASSLASDTEAFF. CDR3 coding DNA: TGCGCCAGCAGCTTGGCTTCGGACACTGAAGCTTTCTTT.

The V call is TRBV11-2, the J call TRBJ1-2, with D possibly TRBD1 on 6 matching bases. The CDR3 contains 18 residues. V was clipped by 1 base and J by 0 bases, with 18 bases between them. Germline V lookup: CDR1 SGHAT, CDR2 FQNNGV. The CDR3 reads CASSLAVTGTRANYGYTF. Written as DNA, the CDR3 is TGTGCCAGCAGCTTAGCCGTAACAGGGACAAGGGCTAACTATGGCTACACCTTC.

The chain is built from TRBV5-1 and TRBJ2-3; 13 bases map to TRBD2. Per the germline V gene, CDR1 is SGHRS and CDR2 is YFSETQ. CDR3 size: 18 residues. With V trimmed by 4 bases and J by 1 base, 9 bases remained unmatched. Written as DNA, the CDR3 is TGCGCCAGCAGCGACGGACTAGCGGGGGCCGAGGGCACAGATACGCAGTATTTT. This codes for CASSDGLAGAEGTDTQYF.

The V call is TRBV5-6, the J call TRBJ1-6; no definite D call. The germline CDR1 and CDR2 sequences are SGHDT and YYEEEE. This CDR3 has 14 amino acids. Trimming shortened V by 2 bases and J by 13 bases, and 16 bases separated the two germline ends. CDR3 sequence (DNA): TGTGCCAGCAGCTTTACCGACTCCTCCACGCCCCTCCACTTT. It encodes CASSFTDSSTPLHF.

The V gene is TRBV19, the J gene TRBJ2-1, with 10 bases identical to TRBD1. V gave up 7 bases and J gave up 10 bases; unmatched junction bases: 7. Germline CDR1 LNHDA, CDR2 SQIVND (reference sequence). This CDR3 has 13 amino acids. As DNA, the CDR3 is TGTGCCAGTACATCCGACAGGGGGCGAGAGCAGTTCTTC. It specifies CASTSDRGREQFF.

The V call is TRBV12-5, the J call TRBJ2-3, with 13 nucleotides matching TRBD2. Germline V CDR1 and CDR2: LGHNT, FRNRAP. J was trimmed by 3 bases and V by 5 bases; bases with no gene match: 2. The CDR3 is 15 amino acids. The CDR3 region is CASGPTSGGTDTQYF. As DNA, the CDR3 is TGTGCTAGTGGTCCGACTAGCGGGGGGACAGATACGCAGTATTTT.

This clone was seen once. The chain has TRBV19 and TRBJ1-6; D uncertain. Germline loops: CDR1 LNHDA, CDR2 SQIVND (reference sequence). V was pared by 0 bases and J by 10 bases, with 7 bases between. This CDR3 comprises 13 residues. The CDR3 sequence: CASSIDRWSPLHF. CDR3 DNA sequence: TGTGCCAGTAGTATAGATCGGTGGTCACCCCTCCACTTT.